Shown below are 24 T cell receptor beta chains from a single sample sequenced in a study of T cell responses to AZD1222 COVID-19 vaccine. Data came from immunoSEQ multiplex PCR; TCRdb stores just in-frame clones and leaves some out. In the table there are some 73,000 clones, 75% to 90% of which are singletons. Sequencing was performed on peripheral blood, taken 28 days after the second AZD1222 dose. The source is an adult who received the AZD1222 COVID-19 vaccine.

The sample holds one count of this clone. This sequence joins TRBV7-6 and TRBJ2-5; 10 bases map to TRBD2. CDR1 and CDR2 from the germline V gene are SGHVS and FNYEAQ. V trimming: 5 bases; J trimming: 5 bases; junction bases outside the gene matches: 8. The CDR3 has 15 residues. This CDR3 is CASSPLAGGGETQYF. CDR3 nucleotides: TGTGCCAGCAGCCCTTTAGCGGGGGGCGGGGAGACCCAGTACTTC.

The CDR3 DNA sequence: TGTGCCATCAGTGGACAGGGGGCTAATAACTATGGCTACACCTTC. It specifies CAISGQGANNYGYTF. The chain has TRBV10-3 and TRBJ1-2; 10 bases align to TRBD1. Trimming cost V 4 bases and J 1 base; bases outside gene matches: 3. The CDR3 loop spans 15 amino acids. Germline loops: CDR1 ENHRY, CDR2 SYGVKD.

The rearrangement links TRBV19 to TRBJ2-7, with 11 bases matching TRBD2. This CDR3 is 16 amino acids long. J gave up 1 base and V 4 bases, and 6 bases lay outside the gene matches. The V gene's germline CDR1 is LNHDA and CDR2 SQIVND (reference sequence). The CDR3 DNA follows: TGTGCCAGTAGTAGGTCCGGGACTAGCGGATCCTACGAGCAGTACTTC. This translates into CASSRSGTSGSYEQYF.

This chain uses TRBV28 with TRBJ1-5; no definite D call. The length of the CDR3 is 15 residues. In germline, CDR1 is MDHEN, CDR2 SYDVKM. With 1 base removed from V and 7 bases from J, the gap between germline ends came to 14 bases. Here the CDR3 DNA reads TGTGCCAGCAGTTTATTAGCTCCCCCCTCGCAGCCCCAGCATTTT. Residues: CASSLLAPPSQPQHF.

This chain links TRBV7-9 with TRBJ2-5; D gene ambiguous. The V gene's germline CDR1 is SEHNR and CDR2 FQNEAQ (reference sequence). This CDR3 contains 14 residues. V was cut by 0 bases and J by 5 bases, with 10 bases left in between. The CDR3 loop is CASSLAALSETQYF. In DNA form, the CDR3 reads TGTGCCAGCAGCTTAGCGGCCCTCTCGGAGACCCAGTACTTC.

This sequence joins TRBV11-3 and TRBJ1-2; D unclear. Trimming shortened V by 4 bases and J by 8 bases, and 14 bases separated the two germline ends. Per germline, CDR1 SGHNT and CDR2 YENEEA. This CDR3 spans 13 amino acids. The CDR3 nucleotides are TGTGCCAGCAGCTCAAACGGGTTGGAGGGCTACACCTTC. Protein sequence: CASSSNGLEGYTF.

This chain uses TRBV11-2 with TRBJ2-1; TRBD1 might be the D (6 bases). The CDR3 covers 15 residues. CDR1 is SGHAT, CDR2 FQNNGV, per germline. Trimming left V 5 bases short and J 1 base short, with 12 bases between. Here the CDR3 reads CASSPRRGSYNEQFF. The CDR3 DNA sequence: TGTGCCAGCAGCCCACGAAGGGGGTCCTACAATGAGCAGTTCTTC. The full variable domain, completed using reference TRBV11-2 and TRBJ2-1, is EAGVAQSPRYKIIEKRQSVAFWCNPISGHATLYWYQQILGQGPKLLIQFQNNGVVDDSQLPKDRFSAERLKGVDSTLKIQPAKLEDSAVYLCASSPRRGSYNEQFFGPGTRLTVL.

The V call is TRBV7-2, the J call TRBJ2-7; 9 bases agree with TRBD1. Looked up from germline, CDR1 is SGHTA and CDR2 is FQGNSA. J gave up 0 bases and V 8 bases, and 5 bases lay outside the gene matches. The CDR3 totals 14 residues. Written as DNA, the CDR3 is TGTGCCAGCGAAAGGGACAGGGCCTCCTACGAGCAGTACTTC. Its translation: CASERDRASYEQYF.

The chain has TRBV7-3 and TRBJ2-1; 9 bases line up with TRBD1. The CDR3 runs to 15 residues. Germline V gives CDR1 SGHTA, CDR2 FQGTGA. The ends lost 2 bases at V and 8 bases at J; junction bases unmatched: 7. The CDR3 region is CASSLVGTGLYEQFF. CDR3 DNA: TGTGCCAGCAGCTTAGTCGGGACAGGGCTATATGAGCAGTTCTTC.

The chain carries TRBV5-5 and TRBJ1-6; the D gene is possibly TRBD1 (5 bases). This CDR3 has 13 amino acids. Trimming left V 3 bases short and J 8 bases short, with 9 bases between. Germline CDR1 and CDR2: SGHKS and YYEKEE (reference sequence). The CDR3 spells CASSSGTYSPLHF. The CDR3 DNA follows: TGTGCCAGCAGCTCCGGGACCTATTCACCCCTCCACTTT. The full variable domain, with the rest looked up from reference TRBV5-5 and TRBJ1-6, is DAGVTQSPTHLIKTRGQQVTLRCSPISGHKSVSWYQQVLGQGPQFIFQYYEKEERGRGNFPDRFSARQFPNYSSELNVNALLLGDSALYLCASSSGTYSPLHFGNGTRLTVT.

This CDR3 reads CASSQDGGTIYGYTF. As DNA, the CDR3 is TGTGCCAGCAGCCAAGATGGAGGGACGATTTATGGCTACACCTTC. V is TRBV3-1 (or the pseudogene TRBV3-2) and J is TRBJ1-2, with TRBD1 as a possible D gene (5 bases). Between the trimmed V and J ends, which lost 0 bases and 5 bases, there was a span of 13 bases. The CDR3 consists of 15 residues. In germline, CDR1 is LGHDT, CDR2 YNNKEL (reference sequence).

V gene TRBV19 combines with J gene TRBJ1-5; no reliable D call. V lost 3 bases and J lost 4, with 7 bases in between. Germline values: CDR1 LNHDA, CDR2 SQIVND (reference sequence). This CDR3 comprises 13 residues. For the CDR3, the DNA is TGTGCCAGTAGTATTCGAGTTAATCAGCCCCAGCATTTT. It is translated as CASSIRVNQPQHF.

This chain connects TRBV13 to TRBJ2-1; TRBD2 aligns across 14 bases. CDR3 size: 19 residues. Germline V gene sequence: CDR1 PRHDT, CDR2 FYEKMQ (reference sequence). V dropped 2 bases and J dropped 6; count of bases not matched to a gene: 12. CDR3 amino acids: CASSLPERLAGGRINEQFF. Written as DNA, the CDR3 is TGTGCCAGCAGCTTACCCGAAAGACTAGCGGGAGGGCGTATCAATGAGCAGTTCTTC.

The chain is built from TRBV11-1 and TRBJ1-2; a possible D gene is TRBD1 (5 bases). Germline lookup yields CDR1 SGHAT and CDR2 FQDESV (reference sequence). V was clipped by 2 bases and J by 8 bases, with 12 bases between them. The CDR3 has 13 amino acids. CDR3 sequence reads: CASSLPGVSGYTF. The CDR3 nucleotides read TGTGCCAGCAGCTTACCGGGGGTGAGCGGCTACACCTTC.

The rearrangement uses TRBV6-5 and TRBJ2-7; a weak D match, TRBD1 (5 bases). Per the germline V gene, CDR1 is MNHEY and CDR2 is SVGAGI. Trimming removed 2 bases from V and 2 bases from J, with 16 bases in between. This CDR3 has 16 amino acids. The DNA for the CDR3 is TGTGCCAGCAGTTACGGGGCGGCCGTGAAAACCTACGAGCAGTACTTC. Translating it yields CASSYGAAVKTYEQYF.

This clone has only a few counts. The rearrangement uses TRBV19 and TRBJ2-2, with a weak D call TRBD2 (6 bases). Trimming removed 3 bases from V and 1 base from J, with 9 bases in between. The CDR3 is 15 amino acids. Per the germline V gene, CDR1 is LNHDA and CDR2 is SQIVND (reference sequence). The CDR3 loop reads CASSIAGMNTGELFF. The CDR3 region has the DNA TGTGCCAGTAGTATTGCGGGAATGAACACCGGGGAGCTGTTTTTT. Full variable domain (outside the CDR3, taken from reference TRBV19 and TRBJ2-2): DGGITQSPKYLFRKEGQNVTLSCEQNLNHDAMYWYRQDPGQGLRLIYYSQIVNDFQKGDIAEGYSVSREKKESFPLTVTSAQKNPTAFYLCASSIAGMNTGELFFGEGSRLTVL.

The chain recombines TRBV7-9 with TRBJ2-1; TRBD2 matches 8 bases. CDR1 is SEHNR and CDR2 is FQNEAQ in the germline V gene (reference sequence). The junction had 24 bases not matched to a gene; V was cut back by 5 bases and J by 15 bases. This CDR3 comprises 17 residues. The CDR3 DNA reads TGTGCCAGCAGCACCTCGAGGAGCGGGAGTACCGTTCCCTTTGGGTTCTTC. It codes for CASSTSRSGSTVPFGFF.

This chain connects TRBV3-1 (or the pseudogene TRBV3-2) to TRBJ1-1; tentative D call: TRBD1 (6 bases). This CDR3 comprises 15 residues. Trimming stripped 0 bases from V and 6 bases from J, with 14 bases between. Germline-derived CDR1 and CDR2 are LGHDT and YNNKEL (reference sequence). The DNA for the CDR3 is TGTGCCAGCAGCCAAGATAAGGGGGGCAGGGCTGAAGCTTTCTTT. Its translation: CASSQDKGGRAEAFF.

The chain has TRBV5-4 and TRBJ2-3, with D perhaps TRBD2 (5 bases). Germline values: CDR1 SGHNT, CDR2 YYREEE (reference sequence). The CDR3 has 13 residues. V was cut by 3 bases and J by 5 bases, with 10 bases left in between. The CDR3 protein is CASSSPGRDTQYF. In DNA, the CDR3 is TGTGCCAGCAGCTCCCCGGGGAGAGATACGCAGTATTTT.

This chain connects TRBV14 to TRBJ1-1; TRBD1 aligns across 8 bases. Trimming removed 4 bases from V and 1 base from J; junction bases left unmatched: 5. Germline values: CDR1 SGHDN, CDR2 FVKESK. CDR3 length: 15 amino acids. The CDR3 nucleotides read TGTGCCAGCAGCCTCCGGACAGGGAGGAACACTGAAGCTTTCTTT. It specifies CASSLRTGRNTEAFF.

The CDR3 nucleotides are TGTGCCAGCAGCTTTGCCGGAGGCTACACCTTC. Translating it yields CASSFAGGYTF. The genes are TRBV6-5 and TRBJ1-2, with unresolved D. Trimming took off 6 bases at V and 8 bases at J, with 10 bases between the two ends. CDR1 and CDR2 from the germline V gene are MNHEY and SVGAGI. CDR3 size: 11 residues.

The chain has TRBV5-1 and TRBJ2-1, with 7 bases lining up with TRBD2. In germline, CDR1 is SGHRS, CDR2 YFSETQ. The CDR3 extends over 16 amino acids. V shed 0 bases and J 1 base; nucleotides not matched to a gene: 4. CDR3 DNA sequence: TGCGCCAGCAGCTTGGATGGACTAGGTTCCTACAATGAGCAGTTCTTC. This translates into CASSLDGLGSYNEQFF.

The chain has TRBV29-1 and TRBJ2-5, with 7 bases matching TRBD1. Germline CDR1 is SQVTM and CDR2 is ANQGSEA. Unmatched junction bases numbered 10, after V lost 7 bases and J lost 5 bases. The CDR3 covers 13 residues. The CDR3 nucleotides are TGCAGCGCTGGTGGGTCAGGGGGTGAGACCCAGTACTTC. It is translated as CSAGGSGGETQYF. The whole variable domain, filled in from reference TRBV29-1 and TRBJ2-5, reads SAVISQKPSRDICQRGTSLTIQCQVDSQVTMMFWYRQQPGQSLTLIATANQGSEATYESGFVIDKFPISRPNLTFSTLTVSNMSPEDSSIYLCSAGGSGGETQYFGPGTRLLVL.

The chain has TRBV6-5 and TRBJ2-5, with D hard to call. Germline loops: CDR1 MNHEY, CDR2 SVGAGI. Deletions cut 6 bases from V and 4 bases from J, with 6 bases between. The CDR3 runs 11 residues. The CDR3 protein is CASSHRETQYF. The CDR3 coding sequence is TGTGCCAGCAGCCACAGAGAGACCCAGTACTTC.